Each of the 29 T cell receptor beta chains below was sequenced from the same sample in a study of HIV-infected patients and healthy controls. A single record per CDR3 protein comes from TCRdb applying MiXCR to the 5' RACE reads. Seen here are roughly 18,000 distinct CDR3 sequences, roughly 18% observed once, and the top ten hold approximately 35%. Sequencing input: CD8+ T cells from blood. These TCRs come from a human donor in good health.

There are a few counts of this clonotype. CDR3 sequence (DNA): TGTGCCAGCAGCTTAGAAGCCCGGGGGACCTACGAGCAGTACTTC. Its protein product is CASSLEARGTYEQYF. The chain has TRBV11-2 and TRBJ2-7, with D perhaps TRBD2 (6 bases). Germline assignment: CDR1 SGHAT and CDR2 FQNNGV. The CDR3 loop spans 15 amino acids. The germline V and J ends were trimmed by 0 bases and 2 bases, with 11 bases remaining between them.

By frequency in the sample, this clonotype is medium-sized (0.01 to 0.1%). V gene TRBV4-3 combines with J gene TRBJ2-1; D may match TRBD1 or TRBD2 (6 bases each). V dropped 0 bases and J dropped 1 base, with 16 bases sitting between them. The CDR3 covers 18 residues. Germline loops: CDR1 LGHNA, CDR2 YSLEER. The CDR3 spells CASSQDVLGGLSYNEQFF. CDR3 sequence (DNA): TGCGCCAGCAGCCAAGATGTTCTGGGGGGCCTTTCCTACAATGAGCAGTTCTTC.

This chain links TRBV28 with TRBJ2-7; 8 bases are shared with TRBD2. The germline CDR1 and CDR2 sequences are MDHEN and SYDVKM. The length of the CDR3 is 17 residues. V was clipped by 5 bases and J by 3 bases; unmatched bases: 15. The CDR3: CASSDSGTSPLVYEQYF. The CDR3 DNA follows: TGTGCCAGCAGTGATTCCGGGACTAGTCCCCTTGTCTACGAGCAGTACTTC. The full variable domain, its missing parts supplied by reference TRBV28 and TRBJ2-7, is DVKVTQSSRYLVKRTGEKVFLECVQDMDHENMFWYRQDPGLGLRLIYFSYDVKMKEKGDIPEGYSVSREKKERFSLILESASTNQTSMYLCASSDSGTSPLVYEQYFGPGTRLTVT.

This chain connects TRBV12-3 or TRBV12-4 to TRBJ2-1; the D is unclear. V lost 3 bases to trimming and J lost 4 bases, with 7 bases between them. The CDR3 loop spans 13 amino acids. The CDR3 coding sequence is TGTGCCAGCAGTTTCGGCCGATACAATGAGCAGTTCTTC. Its translation is CASSFGRYNEQFF.

The V call is TRBV19, the J call TRBJ2-7; 9 bases fit TRBD2. Germline loops: CDR1 LNHDA, CDR2 SQIVND (reference sequence). The CDR3 length is 14 residues. The trim removed 4 bases at V and 2 bases at J, leaving 3 bases unmatched. CDR3 nucleotides: TGTGCCAGTAGTAAGCGGGAGGCACCCTACGAGCAGTACTTC. Translation gives CASSKREAPYEQYF.

By share of the sample, this clonotype is medium-sized. The chain uses TRBV28 and TRBJ1-2, with D maybe TRBD1 (5 bases). This CDR3 region has 16 residues. V gave up 3 bases and J gave up 5 bases, with 19 bases separating them. In germline, CDR1 is MDHEN, CDR2 SYDVKM. The CDR3 here is CASSFLGAGKIYGYTF. CDR3 sequence (DNA): TGTGCCAGCAGTTTTCTTGGGGCTGGGAAGATTTATGGCTACACCTTC.

The CDR3 DNA reads as TGTGCCAGTAGTATATCCGGGAGCTCCTACAATGAGCAGTTCTTC. Translation: CASSISGSSYNEQFF. This chain uses TRBV19 with TRBJ2-1; D possibly corresponds to TRBD2 (6 bases). In germline, CDR1 is LNHDA, CDR2 SQIVND (reference sequence). This CDR3 has 15 residues. V lost 2 bases and J 0 bases, leaving 8 bases between the germline ends.

This clonotype was picked up a small number of times. The chain carries TRBV7-9 and TRBJ1-6; D not resolved. The V end lost 1 base, the J end lost 3 bases, and 13 bases lay between the germline ends. CDR1 and CDR2 (germline): SEHNR, FQNEAQ (reference sequence). The CDR3 runs to 17 residues. CDR3 DNA: TGTGCCAGCAGCTTAGAGGTTCGGCGGAGCTATAATTCACCCCTCCACTTT. It codes for CASSLEVRRSYNSPLHF. Using reference TRBV7-9 and TRBJ1-6 for the parts outside the CDR3, the full variable domain is DTGVSQNPRHKITKRGQNVTFRCDPISEHNRLYWYRQTLGQGPEFLTYFQNEAQLEKSRLLSDRFSAERPKGSFSTLEIQRTEQGDSAMYLCASSLEVRRSYNSPLHFGNGTRLTVT.

The chain employs TRBV7-3 and TRBJ2-3; D call uncertain. Trimming took off 2 bases at V and 0 bases at J, with 18 bases between the two ends. The CDR3 is made up of 18 amino acids. The germline CDR1 and CDR2 sequences are SGHTA and FQGTGA. CDR3 sequence reads: CASSLGPTRCSSTDTQYF. The CDR3 DNA follows: TGTGCCAGCAGCTTAGGCCCCACGAGGTGCTCTAGCACAGATACGCAGTATTTT.

This chain links TRBV12-3 or TRBV12-4 with TRBJ1-2; D is unclear. V was cut by 5 bases and J by 0 bases, with 7 bases left in between. CDR3 length equals 13 residues. In DNA, the CDR3 is TGTGCCAGCAGTCCCACGGCTAACTATGGCTACACCTTC. This encodes CASSPTANYGYTF.

The chain combines TRBV18 with TRBJ1-5; tentative D call: TRBD1 (5 bases). The length of the CDR3 is 15 residues. Germline V gene sequence: CDR1 KGHSH, CDR2 LQKENI. V was cut by 2 bases and J by 2 bases, with 10 bases left in between. The CDR3 DNA sequence: TGTGCCAGCTCACCAAATGCGGGGGGCAATCAGCCCCAGCATTTT. Its translation is CASSPNAGGNQPQHF.

This clonotype came up many times. This chain uses TRBV4-1 with TRBJ1-2; the D is unclear. CDR1 and CDR2 (germline): MGHRA, YSYEKL. Deletions cut 1 base from V and 6 bases from J, with 9 bases between. This CDR3 spans 13 amino acids. The CDR3: CASSQVGSDGYTF. The CDR3, as DNA: TGCGCCAGCAGCCAAGTAGGCTCGGATGGCTACACCTTC.

The chain employs TRBV9 and TRBJ1-4, with 7 bases that match TRBD1. Germline trimming cut 4 bases from V and 0 bases from J; bases unmatched to any gene: 6. The CDR3 contains 16 residues. Germline V lookup: CDR1 SGDLS, CDR2 YYNGEE. The CDR3 sequence: CASSKTGVATNEKLFF. The CDR3 nucleotides are TGTGCCAGCAGCAAAACAGGGGTAGCAACTAATGAAAAACTGTTTTTT.

There are a few counts of this clonotype. The chain joins TRBV5-1 to TRBJ2-1, with D hard to call. The CDR3 contains 12 residues. Germline CDR1 SGHRS, CDR2 YFSETQ. V was trimmed by 4 bases and J by 6 bases, leaving 8 bases between them. The CDR3 DNA follows: TGCGCCAGCAGCCAGCTAGGCAATGAGCAGTTCTTC. Its translation: CASSQLGNEQFF.

The table lists this clonotype with many counts. Written as DNA, the CDR3 is TGTGCCAGCAGCTTATTCGGGAATATTCGCGATGAGCAGTTCTTC. Protein product: CASSLFGNIRDEQFF. This chain links TRBV7-9 with TRBJ2-1; D perhaps matches TRBD2 (5 bases). Trimming cost V 2 bases and J 8 bases, with 16 bases left between them. The CDR3 is 15 amino acids. CDR1 is SEHNR, CDR2 FQNEAQ, per germline (reference sequence).

The rearrangement joins TRBV15 to TRBJ2-2; D is uncertain. The V end lost 3 bases, the J end lost 0 bases, and 5 bases lay between the germline ends. Germline V gives CDR1 LNHNV, CDR2 YYDKDF (reference sequence). CDR3 length: 14 amino acids. CDR3 sequence: CATSRGANTGELFF. For the CDR3, the DNA is TGTGCCACCAGCAGGGGTGCGAACACCGGGGAGCTGTTTTTT.

This clonotype was counted many times. The chain has TRBV20-1 and TRBJ1-5, with D perhaps matching TRBD1 (5 bases). Trimming took off 0 bases at V and 2 bases at J, with 11 bases between the two ends. CDR1 DFQATT and CDR2 SNEGSKA come from the germline V gene (reference sequence). The CDR3 loop spans 15 amino acids. DNA for the CDR3: TGCAGTGCTAGAGATGGGGGGGGAGGCAATCAGCCCCAGCATTTT. Protein product: CSARDGGGGNQPQHF.

This clonotype was seen once. This chain joins TRBV9 and TRBJ1-3; 8 bases match TRBD1. CDR3 length equals 17 residues. After removal of 1 base from V and 3 bases from J, the junction contained 9 bases not matched to a gene. Germline CDR1 is SGDLS and CDR2 is YYNGEE. The CDR3 sequence: CASSVSRTGIDGNTIYF. As DNA, the CDR3 is TGTGCCAGCAGCGTATCCCGGACAGGGATCGATGGAAACACCATATATTTT.

The genes are TRBV5-4 and TRBJ2-5, with 7 bases fitting TRBD2. The trim removed 4 bases at V and 2 bases at J, leaving 8 bases unmatched. The germline gives CDR1 SGHNT, CDR2 YYREEE (reference sequence). There are 15 residues in the CDR3. This chain's CDR3 is CASSGAGERQETQYF. The CDR3 DNA reads TGTGCCAGCAGCGGGGCGGGGGAGCGACAAGAGACCCAGTACTTC.

This clonotype was counted a few times. The chain employs TRBV9 and TRBJ2-1; the D is unclear. The germline CDR1 and CDR2 sequences are SGDLS and YYNGEE. The CDR3 is 12 residues long. V dropped 0 bases and J dropped 7 bases, with 5 bases sitting between them. Written as DNA, the CDR3 is TGTGCCAGCAGCGTAGGGCAGAATGAGCAGTTCTTC. As protein: CASSVGQNEQFF.

The rearrangement joins TRBV2 to TRBJ2-1, with 7 nucleotides matching TRBD2. There are 15 residues in the CDR3. CDR1 and CDR2 (germline): SNHLY, FYNNEI. The V gene end was trimmed by 3 bases and the J gene end by 6 bases; junction bases not matched to a gene: 8. The CDR3 region is CASSDPSGRTNEQFF. The CDR3 DNA reads TGTGCCAGCAGTGACCCTAGCGGACGCACCAATGAGCAGTTCTTC.

This clonotype was picked up many times. The chain joins TRBV20-1 to TRBJ2-1, with 14 bases lining up with TRBD2. The CDR3 has 18 residues. In germline, CDR1 is DFQATT, CDR2 SNEGSKA (reference sequence). After removal of 6 bases from V and 0 bases from J, the junction contained 10 bases not matched to a gene. The CDR3 spells CSAPAGTSGRGSYNEQFF. In DNA form, the CDR3 reads TGCAGTGCCCCAGCCGGGACTAGCGGGAGAGGCTCCTACAATGAGCAGTTCTTC.

This clonotype has a handful of counts. The CDR3 loop is CASSLGTSGNEQYF. The CDR3, as DNA: TGTGCCAGCAGCTTAGGGACTAGCGGGAACGAGCAGTACTTC. V and J are TRBV11-2 and TRBJ2-7; 12 bases are a match to TRBD2. The V segment lost 1 base and the J segment 5 bases; nucleotides outside the gene matches: 0. The CDR3 is 14 residues long. The germline V gene encodes CDR1 SGHAT and CDR2 FQNNGV.

In its sample, this clonotype was seen many times. J is TRBJ2-1 and V is TRBV29-1; 8 nucleotides match TRBD1. This CDR3 has 12 amino acids. V shed 6 bases, J shed 3 bases, and the junction held 1 base outside the gene matches. The germline V gene has CDR1 SQVTM and CDR2 ANQGSEA. CDR3: CSVGQDYNEQFF. In DNA form, the CDR3 reads TGCAGCGTGGGACAGGACTACAATGAGCAGTTCTTC.

The DNA of the CDR3 is TGTGCCAGCAGCTTAGACGGGGACAGGGATGGTGAAAAACTGTTTTTT. Translation gives CASSLDGDRDGEKLFF. The chain has TRBV7-9 and TRBJ1-4; 9 bases match TRBD1. J was trimmed by 7 bases and V by 1 base; bases with no gene match: 7. Germline values: CDR1 SEHNR, CDR2 FQNEAQ (reference sequence). This CDR3 spans 16 amino acids.

This clonotype was seen a single time. The chain carries TRBV7-9 and TRBJ1-2, with D uncertain. The CDR3 sequence is 16 residues long. Per germline, CDR1 SEHNR and CDR2 FQNEAQ (reference sequence). The V end lost 4 bases, the J end lost 2 bases, and 17 bases lay between the germline ends. The CDR3 loop reads CASSSPSTSRNYGYTF. As DNA, the CDR3 is TGTGCCAGCAGCTCCCCCTCTACCTCGAGGAACTATGGCTACACCTTC.

The chain joins TRBV27 to TRBJ1-6; D gene ambiguous. The CDR3 totals 14 residues. Germline lookup yields CDR1 MNHEY and CDR2 SMNVEV (reference sequence). Trimming cost V 2 bases and J 9 bases, with 11 bases left between them. The CDR3 here is CASSLLGVGSPLHF. Written as DNA, the CDR3 is TGTGCCAGCAGTTTACTTGGGGTTGGTTCACCCCTCCACTTT.

The rearrangement links TRBV11-2 to TRBJ2-1, with unresolved D. From germline, CDR1 is SGHAT and CDR2 FQNNGV. This CDR3 has 14 amino acids. Trimming cost V 2 bases and J 0 bases, with 5 bases left between them. The CDR3 DNA reads as TGTGCCAGCAGCTTATCAGCCTCCTACAATGAGCAGTTCTTC. Its protein is CASSLSASYNEQFF.

This clonotype was seen only a few times. The V and J genes are TRBV6-5 and TRBJ2-1, with a tentative D call TRBD2 (6 bases). The V end lost 0 bases, the J end lost 5 bases, and 8 bases lay between the germline ends. The germline V gene has CDR1 MNHEY and CDR2 SVGAGI. CDR3 length: 14 residues. Written as DNA, the CDR3 is TGTGCCAGCAGTTACTCGGAGGGGAACAATGAGCAGTTCTTC. It yields the protein CASSYSEGNNEQFF.